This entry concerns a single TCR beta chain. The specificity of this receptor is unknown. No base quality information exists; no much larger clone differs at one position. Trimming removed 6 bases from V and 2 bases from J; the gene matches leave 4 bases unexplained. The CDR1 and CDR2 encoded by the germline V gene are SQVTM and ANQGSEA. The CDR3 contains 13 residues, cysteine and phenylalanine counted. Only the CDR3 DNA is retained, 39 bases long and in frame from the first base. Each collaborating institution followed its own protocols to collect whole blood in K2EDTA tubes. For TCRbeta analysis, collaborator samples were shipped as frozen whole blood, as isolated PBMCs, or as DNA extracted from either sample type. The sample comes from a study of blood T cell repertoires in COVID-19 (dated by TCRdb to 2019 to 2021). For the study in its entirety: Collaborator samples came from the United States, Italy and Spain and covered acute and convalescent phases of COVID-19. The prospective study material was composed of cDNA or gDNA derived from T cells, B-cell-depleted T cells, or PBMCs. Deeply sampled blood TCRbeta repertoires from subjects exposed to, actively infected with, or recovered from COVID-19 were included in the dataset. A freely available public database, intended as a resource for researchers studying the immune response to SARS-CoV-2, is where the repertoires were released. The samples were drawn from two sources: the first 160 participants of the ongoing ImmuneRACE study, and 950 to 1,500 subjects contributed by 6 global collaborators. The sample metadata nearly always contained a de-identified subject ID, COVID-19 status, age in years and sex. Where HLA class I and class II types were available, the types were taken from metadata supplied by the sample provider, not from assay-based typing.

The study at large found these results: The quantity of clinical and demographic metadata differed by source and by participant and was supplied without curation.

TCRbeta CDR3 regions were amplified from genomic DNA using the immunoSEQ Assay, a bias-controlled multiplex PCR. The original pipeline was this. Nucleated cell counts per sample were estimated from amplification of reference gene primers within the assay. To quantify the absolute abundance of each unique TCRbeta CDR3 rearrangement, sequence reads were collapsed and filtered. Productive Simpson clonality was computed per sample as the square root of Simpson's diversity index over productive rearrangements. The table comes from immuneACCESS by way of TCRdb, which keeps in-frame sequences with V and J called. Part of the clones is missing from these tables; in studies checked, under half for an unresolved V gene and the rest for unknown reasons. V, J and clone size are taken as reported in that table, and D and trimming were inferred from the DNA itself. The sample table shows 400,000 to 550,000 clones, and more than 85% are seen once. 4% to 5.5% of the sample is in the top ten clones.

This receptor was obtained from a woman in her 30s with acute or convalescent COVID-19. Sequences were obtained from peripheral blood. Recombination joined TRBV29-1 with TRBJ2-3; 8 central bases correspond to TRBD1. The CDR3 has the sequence CSVRGRNTDTQYF. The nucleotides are TGCAGCGTCAGGGGGCGAAACACAGATACGCAGTATTTT.